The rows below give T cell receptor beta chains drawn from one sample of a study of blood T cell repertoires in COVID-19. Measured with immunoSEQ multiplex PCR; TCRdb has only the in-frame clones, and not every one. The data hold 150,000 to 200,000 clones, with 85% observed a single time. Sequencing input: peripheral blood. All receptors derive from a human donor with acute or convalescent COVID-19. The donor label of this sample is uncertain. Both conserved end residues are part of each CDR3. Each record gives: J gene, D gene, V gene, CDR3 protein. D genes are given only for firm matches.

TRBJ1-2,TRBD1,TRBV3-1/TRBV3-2,CASSQQTGGYYGYTF
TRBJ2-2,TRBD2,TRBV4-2,CASSPVAGANTGELFF
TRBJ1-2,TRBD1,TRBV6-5,CASSYLSTGESGYTF
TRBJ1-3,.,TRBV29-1,CSAKIDRRSSHSSGNTIYF
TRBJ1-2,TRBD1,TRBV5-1,CASSSSTGPYGYTF
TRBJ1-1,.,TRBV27,CASSTRRDRGTEAFF
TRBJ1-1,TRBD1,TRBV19,CASSITGGKDTEAFF
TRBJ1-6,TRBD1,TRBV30,CAYNRGNSPLHF
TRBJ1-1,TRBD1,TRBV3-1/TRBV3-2,CASSQAGAGGTEAFF
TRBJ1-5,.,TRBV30,CAWTRTATEPQHF
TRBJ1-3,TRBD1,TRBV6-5,CASRPTGAGNTIYF
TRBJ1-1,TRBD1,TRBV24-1,CATSDRGSTEAFF
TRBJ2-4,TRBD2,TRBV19,CASSIGLAGARGRNIQYF
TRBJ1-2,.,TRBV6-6,CASSYQPGGNGYTF
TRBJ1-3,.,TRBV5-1,CASSPGVGGGNTIYF
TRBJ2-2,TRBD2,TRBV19,CASSIRQGAGVTGELFF
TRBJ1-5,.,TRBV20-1,CSASRQAANQPQHF
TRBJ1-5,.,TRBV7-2,CASSLEHSPNQPQHF
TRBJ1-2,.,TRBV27,CASSRLTQGSAYGYTF
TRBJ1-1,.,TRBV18,CASSLDSTEAFF
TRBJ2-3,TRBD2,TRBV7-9,CASSFDRGSGGYTDTQYF
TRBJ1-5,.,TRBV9,CASSAGRGDRQPQHF
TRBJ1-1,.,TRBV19,CASSMGGKREAFF
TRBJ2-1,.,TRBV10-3,CAISRDGRNPNEQFF
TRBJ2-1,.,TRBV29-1,CSAPQGWAYNEQFF
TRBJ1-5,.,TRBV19,CASSIVARTNQPQHF
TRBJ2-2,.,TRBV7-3,CASSLRPGFLTGELFF
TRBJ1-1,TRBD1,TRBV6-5,CASSYIQGASTEAFF
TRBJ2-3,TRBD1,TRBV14,CASSQVGQGADTQYF
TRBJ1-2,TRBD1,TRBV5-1,CASSNRDSQRGYTF
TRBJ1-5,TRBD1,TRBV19,CASSGDRGRQPQHF
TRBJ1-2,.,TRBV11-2,CASSLRNGNYGYTF
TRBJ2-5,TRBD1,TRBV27,CASSWTGAERETQYF
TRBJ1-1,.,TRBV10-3,CAISTAFVRNTEAFF
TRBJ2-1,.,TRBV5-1,CASSFRGPYNEQFF
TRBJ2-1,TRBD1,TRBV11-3,CASSLVSGGAGNEQFF